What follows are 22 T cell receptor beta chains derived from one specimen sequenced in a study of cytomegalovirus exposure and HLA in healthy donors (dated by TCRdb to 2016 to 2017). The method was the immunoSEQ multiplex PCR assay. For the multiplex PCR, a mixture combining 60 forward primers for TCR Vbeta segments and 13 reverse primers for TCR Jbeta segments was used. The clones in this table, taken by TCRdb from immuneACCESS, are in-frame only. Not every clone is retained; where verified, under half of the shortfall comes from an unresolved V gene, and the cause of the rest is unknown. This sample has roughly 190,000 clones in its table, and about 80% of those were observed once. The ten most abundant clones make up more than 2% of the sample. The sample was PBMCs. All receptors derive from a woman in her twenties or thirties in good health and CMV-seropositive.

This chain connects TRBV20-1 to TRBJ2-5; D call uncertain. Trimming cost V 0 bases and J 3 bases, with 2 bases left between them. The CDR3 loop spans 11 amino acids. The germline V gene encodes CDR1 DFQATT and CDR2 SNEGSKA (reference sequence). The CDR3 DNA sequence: TGCAGTGCTAGAGACGAAGAGACCCAGTACTTC. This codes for CSARDEETQYF.

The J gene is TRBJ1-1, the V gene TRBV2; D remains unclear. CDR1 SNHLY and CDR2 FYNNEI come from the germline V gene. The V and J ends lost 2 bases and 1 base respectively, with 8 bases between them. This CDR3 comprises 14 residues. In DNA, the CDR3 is TGTGCCAGCAGTGAAACAGAGGGGAACACTGAAGCTTTCTTT. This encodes CASSETEGNTEAFF.

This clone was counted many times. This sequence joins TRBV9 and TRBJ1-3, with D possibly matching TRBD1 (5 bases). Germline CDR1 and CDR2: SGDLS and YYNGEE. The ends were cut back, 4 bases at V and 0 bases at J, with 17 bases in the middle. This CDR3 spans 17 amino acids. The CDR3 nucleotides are TGTGCCAGCAGCCCATTAATGCGGGGGAGCTCTGGAAACACCATATATTTT. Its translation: CASSPLMRGSSGNTIYF.

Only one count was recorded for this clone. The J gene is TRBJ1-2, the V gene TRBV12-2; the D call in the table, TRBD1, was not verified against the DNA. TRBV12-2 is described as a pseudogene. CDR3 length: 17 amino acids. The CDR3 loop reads CASRPRDRGPVDYGYTF. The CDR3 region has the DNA TGTGCAAGTCGCCCCCGGGACAGGGGCCCGGTAGACTATGGCTACACCTTC.

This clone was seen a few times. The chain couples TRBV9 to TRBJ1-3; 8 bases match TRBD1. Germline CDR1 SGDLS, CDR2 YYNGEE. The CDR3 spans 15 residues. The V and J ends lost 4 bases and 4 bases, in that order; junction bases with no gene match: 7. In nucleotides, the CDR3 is TGTGCCAGCAGCCCCTCGGACAGGGCAGGAAACACCATATATTTT. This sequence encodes CASSPSDRAGNTIYF.

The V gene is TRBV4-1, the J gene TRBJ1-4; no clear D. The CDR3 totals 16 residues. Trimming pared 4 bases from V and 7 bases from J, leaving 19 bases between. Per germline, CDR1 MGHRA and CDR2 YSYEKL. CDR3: CASSRASRVLSEKLFF. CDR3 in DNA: TGCGCCAGCAGCCGAGCCTCACGGGTCTTATCTGAAAAACTGTTTTTT.

The CDR3, as DNA: TGCGCCACCCGGGGAATAGGCAATTCCTACAATGAGCAGTTCTTC. Its protein is CATRGIGNSYNEQFF. The rearrangement uses TRBV5-1 and TRBJ2-1; possibly TRBD2 for D (5 bases). CDR1 SGHRS and CDR2 YFSETQ come from the germline V gene. Trimming took off 9 bases at V and 1 base at J, with 17 bases between the two ends. The CDR3 length is 15 residues.

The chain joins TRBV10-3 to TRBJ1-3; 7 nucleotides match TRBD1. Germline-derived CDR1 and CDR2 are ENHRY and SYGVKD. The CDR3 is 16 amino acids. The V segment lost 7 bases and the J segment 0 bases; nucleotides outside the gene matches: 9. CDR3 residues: CAINGQDEDSGNTIYF. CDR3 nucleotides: TGTGCCATCAACGGACAGGACGAAGACTCTGGAAACACCATATATTTT.

The CDR3 spells CASSGQGNNQPQHF. Here the CDR3 DNA reads TGTGCCAGTAGTGGACAGGGGAACAATCAGCCCCAGCATTTT. The chain employs TRBV19 and TRBJ1-5; 9 bases align to TRBD1. Unmatched junction bases numbered 2, after V lost 5 bases and J lost 3 bases. The CDR3 runs 14 residues. The germline CDR1 and CDR2 sequences are LNHDA and SQIVND (reference sequence). Full variable domain (missing parts from reference TRBV19 and TRBJ1-5): DGGITQSPKYLFRKEGQNVTLSCEQNLNHDAMYWYRQDPGQGLRLIYYSQIVNDFQKGDIAEGYSVSREKKESFPLTVTSAQKNPTAFYLCASSGQGNNQPQHFGDGTRLSIL.

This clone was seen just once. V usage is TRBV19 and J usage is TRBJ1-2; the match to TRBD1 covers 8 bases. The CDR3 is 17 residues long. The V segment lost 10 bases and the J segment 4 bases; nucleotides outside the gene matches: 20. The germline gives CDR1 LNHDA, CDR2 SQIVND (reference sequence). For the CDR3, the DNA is TGTGCCACCAAACAGACAGGGGCGAATAGTCTATCCTATGGCTACACCTTC. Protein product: CATKQTGANSLSYGYTF.

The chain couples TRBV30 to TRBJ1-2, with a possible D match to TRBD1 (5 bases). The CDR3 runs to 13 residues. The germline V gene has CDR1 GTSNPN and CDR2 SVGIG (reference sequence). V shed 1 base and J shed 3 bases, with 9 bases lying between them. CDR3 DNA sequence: TGTGCCTGGAGTGCAGGGAAGCACTATGGCTACACCTTC. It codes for CAWSAGKHYGYTF.

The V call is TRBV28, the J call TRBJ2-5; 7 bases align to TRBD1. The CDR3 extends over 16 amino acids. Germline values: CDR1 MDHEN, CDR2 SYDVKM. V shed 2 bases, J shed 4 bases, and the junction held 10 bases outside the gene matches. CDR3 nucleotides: TGTGCCAGCAGTTTAGGACCCTGGGCAGGGGGAGAGACCCAGTACTTC. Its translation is CASSLGPWAGGETQYF.

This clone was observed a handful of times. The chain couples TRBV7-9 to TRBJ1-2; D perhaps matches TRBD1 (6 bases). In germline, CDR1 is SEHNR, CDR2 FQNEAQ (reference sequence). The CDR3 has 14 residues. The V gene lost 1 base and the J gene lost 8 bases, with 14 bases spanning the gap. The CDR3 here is CASSLDAGAEGYTF. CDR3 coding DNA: TGTGCCAGCAGCTTAGATGCGGGGGCGGAGGGCTACACCTTC.

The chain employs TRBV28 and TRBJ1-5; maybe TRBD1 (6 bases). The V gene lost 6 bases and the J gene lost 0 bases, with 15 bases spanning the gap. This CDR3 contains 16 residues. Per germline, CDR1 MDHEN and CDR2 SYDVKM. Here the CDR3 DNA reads TGTGCCAGCAGATACAGGGTTAGGTATAGCAATCAGCCCCAGCATTTT. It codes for CASRYRVRYSNQPQHF. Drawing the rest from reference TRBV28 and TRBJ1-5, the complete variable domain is DVKVTQSSRYLVKRTGEKVFLECVQDMDHENMFWYRQDPGLGLRLIYFSYDVKMKEKGDIPEGYSVSREKKERFSLILESASTNQTSMYLCASRYRVRYSNQPQHFGDGTRLSIL.

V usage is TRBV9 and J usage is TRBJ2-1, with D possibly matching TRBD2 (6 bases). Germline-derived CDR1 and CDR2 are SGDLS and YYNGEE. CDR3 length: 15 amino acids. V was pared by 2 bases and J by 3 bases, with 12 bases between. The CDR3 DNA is TGTGCCAGCAGCGTCGAGGCGGGAAGCTACAATGAGCAGTTCTTC. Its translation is CASSVEAGSYNEQFF.

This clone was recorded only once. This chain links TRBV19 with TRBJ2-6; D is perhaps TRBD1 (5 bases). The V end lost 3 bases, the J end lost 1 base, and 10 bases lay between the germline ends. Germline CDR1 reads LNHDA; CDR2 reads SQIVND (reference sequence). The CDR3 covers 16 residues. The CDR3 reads CASSMAGRSGANVLTF. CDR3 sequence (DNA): TGTGCCAGTAGTATGGCAGGGCGTTCTGGGGCCAACGTCCTGACTTTC.

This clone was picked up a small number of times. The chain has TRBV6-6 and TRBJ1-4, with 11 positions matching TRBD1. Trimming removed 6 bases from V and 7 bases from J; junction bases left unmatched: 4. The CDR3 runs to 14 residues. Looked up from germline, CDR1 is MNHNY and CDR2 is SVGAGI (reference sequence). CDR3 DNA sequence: TGTGCCAGCAGGACCGGGACAGGGGGTGAAAAACTGTTTTTT. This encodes CASRTGTGGEKLFF.

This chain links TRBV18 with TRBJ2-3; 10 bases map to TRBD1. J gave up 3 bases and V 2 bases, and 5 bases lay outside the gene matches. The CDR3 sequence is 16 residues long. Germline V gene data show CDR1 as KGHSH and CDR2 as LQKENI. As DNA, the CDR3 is TGTGCCAGCTCACCAGACCGGACAGGGGGAACAGATACGCAGTATTTT. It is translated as CASSPDRTGGTDTQYF.

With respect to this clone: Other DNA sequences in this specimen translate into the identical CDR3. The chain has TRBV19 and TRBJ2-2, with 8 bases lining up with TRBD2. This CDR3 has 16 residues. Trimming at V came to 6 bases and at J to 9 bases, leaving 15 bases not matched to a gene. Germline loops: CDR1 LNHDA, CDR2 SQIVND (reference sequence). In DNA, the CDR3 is TGTGCCAGTAGCCCCGACACCGGGACTAGTTTCCGGGAGCTGTTTTTT. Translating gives CASSPDTGTSFRELFF.

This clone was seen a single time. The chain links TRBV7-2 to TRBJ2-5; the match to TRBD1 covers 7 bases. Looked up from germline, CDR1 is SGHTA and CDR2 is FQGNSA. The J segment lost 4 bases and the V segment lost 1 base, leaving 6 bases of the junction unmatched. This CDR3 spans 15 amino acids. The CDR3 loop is CASSLVQGVLETQYF. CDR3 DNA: TGTGCCAGCAGCTTAGTGCAGGGGGTGTTAGAGACCCAGTACTTC.

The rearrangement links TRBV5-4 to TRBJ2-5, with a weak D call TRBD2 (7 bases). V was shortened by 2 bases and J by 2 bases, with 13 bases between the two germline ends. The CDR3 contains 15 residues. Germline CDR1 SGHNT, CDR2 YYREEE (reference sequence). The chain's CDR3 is CASSFGGGTQETQYF. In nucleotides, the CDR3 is TGTGCCAGCAGCTTTGGGGGGGGGACACAAGAGACCCAGTACTTC.

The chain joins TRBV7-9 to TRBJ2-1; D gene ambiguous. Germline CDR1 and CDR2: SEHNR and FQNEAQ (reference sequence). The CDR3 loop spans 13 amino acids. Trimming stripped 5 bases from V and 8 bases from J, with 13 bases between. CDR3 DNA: TGTGCCAGCAGCCTCCGGTACGAGGATGAGCAGTTCTTC. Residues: CASSLRYEDEQFF.